Below, 7 T cell receptor beta chains from the same sample are listed, as sequenced in a study of T cell repertoires in cytomegalovirus infection. These receptors have no known antigen. TCRdb redid the calling of the reads with MiXCR, one entry per CDR3 protein. The data show 54,000 or so distinct CDR3 sequences, more than 25% seen once. Sequences were obtained from PBMCs, sequenced either directly or after in vitro stimulation (not recorded which). The receptors were sampled from a human donor in good health (CMV status not recorded). Some clones in this sample may be carry-over from other donors' samples.

CDR3 protein: CASRRGPHNEQFF. CDR3 nucleotide sequence: TGTGCCAGCAGGAGGGGACCCCACAATGAGCAGTTCTTC. The chain uses TRBV6-5 and TRBJ2-1; D is perhaps TRBD1 or TRBD2 (5 bases each). In germline, CDR1 is MNHEY, CDR2 SVGAGI. The CDR3 is 13 residues long. The V end was cut by 6 bases, the J end by 5 bases, with 11 bases between.

In its sample, this clonotype was seen many times. The chain links TRBV7-2 to TRBJ2-2; D is unresolved. The germline CDR1 and CDR2 sequences are SGHTA and FQGNSA. This CDR3 is built from 14 residues. Trimming shortened V by 5 bases and J by 0 bases, and 7 bases separated the two germline ends. The CDR3 DNA reads TGTGCCAGCAGCCGGGCGGCGAACACCGGGGAGCTGTTTTTT. It yields the protein CASSRAANTGELFF. Variable domain in full (rest from reference TRBV7-2 and TRBJ2-2): GAGVSQSPSNKVTEKGKDVELRCDPISGHTALYWYRQSLGQGLEFLIYFQGNSAPDKSGLPSDRFSAERTGGSVSTLTIQRTQQEDSAVYLCASSRAANTGELFFGEGSRLTVL.

This clonotype was observed at least ten times. This chain links TRBV28 with TRBJ1-1; D unclear. In germline, CDR1 is MDHEN, CDR2 SYDVKM. V lost 5 bases and J 7 bases, leaving 11 bases between the germline ends. CDR3 size: 12 residues. For the CDR3, the DNA is TGTGCCAGCAGTCTGAGGGCGGGTGAAGCTTTCTTT. Its protein product is CASSLRAGEAFF.

This clonotype came up a few times. The chain is built from TRBV7-9 and TRBJ2-7; 11 bases agree with TRBD2. The CDR3 is made up of 15 amino acids. Germline CDR1 reads SEHNR; CDR2 reads FQNEAQ (reference sequence). V gave up 4 bases and J gave up 3 bases; unmatched junction bases: 5. Here the CDR3 reads CASSSASGRSYEQYF. Written as DNA, the CDR3 is TGTGCCAGCAGCTCGGCTAGCGGGAGGAGCTACGAGCAGTACTTC.

The table lists this clonotype with many counts. The chain uses TRBV20-1 and TRBJ2-5; 8 bases fit TRBD2. This CDR3 region has 13 residues. The junction had 1 base not matched to a gene; V was cut back by 2 bases and J by 2 bases. The germline V gene has CDR1 DFQATT and CDR2 SNEGSKA (reference sequence). The CDR3 protein is CSARRLAQETQYF. In DNA, the CDR3 is TGCAGTGCTAGACGACTAGCGCAAGAGACCCAGTACTTC.

This clonotype has a handful of counts. The rearrangement links TRBV12-3 or TRBV12-4 to TRBJ2-3; TRBD1 agrees at 10 bases. V lost 6 bases to trimming and J lost 7 bases; unmatched junction nucleotides: 10. The CDR3 runs 15 residues. CDR3 coding DNA: TGTGCCAGCAGCCGTCCGGGACAGGGGCATCATACGCAGTATTTT. This translates into CASSRPGQGHHTQYF.

This clonotype was observed a few times. The rearrangement joins TRBV27 to TRBJ2-3; maybe TRBD2 (6 bases). V was cut by 3 bases and J by 1 base, with 8 bases left in between. The germline gives CDR1 MNHEY, CDR2 SMNVEV (reference sequence). This CDR3 comprises 14 residues. The CDR3 nucleotides are TGTGCCAGCAGTTTTACGGGGGGCACAGATACGCAGTATTTT. Residues: CASSFTGGTDTQYF.